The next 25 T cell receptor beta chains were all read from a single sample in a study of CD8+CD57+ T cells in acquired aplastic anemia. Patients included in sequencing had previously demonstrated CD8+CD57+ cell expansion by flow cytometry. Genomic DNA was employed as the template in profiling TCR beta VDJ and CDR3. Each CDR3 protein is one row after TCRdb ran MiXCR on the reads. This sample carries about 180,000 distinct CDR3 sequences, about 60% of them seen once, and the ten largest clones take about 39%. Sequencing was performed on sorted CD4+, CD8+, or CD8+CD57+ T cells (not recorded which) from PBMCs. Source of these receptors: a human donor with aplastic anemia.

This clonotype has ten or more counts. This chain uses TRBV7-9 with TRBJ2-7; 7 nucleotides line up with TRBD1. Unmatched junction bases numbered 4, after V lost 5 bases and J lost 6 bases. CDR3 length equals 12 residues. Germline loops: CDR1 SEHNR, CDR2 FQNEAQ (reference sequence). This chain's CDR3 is CASSDRESEQYF. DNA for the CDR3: TGTGCCAGCAGCGACAGGGAATCCGAGCAGTACTTC. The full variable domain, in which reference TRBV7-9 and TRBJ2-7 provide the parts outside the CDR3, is DTGVSQNPRHKITKRGQNVTFRCDPISEHNRLYWYRQTLGQGPEFLTYFQNEAQLEKSRLLSDRFSAERPKGSFSTLEIQRTEQGDSAMYLCASSDRESEQYFGPGTRLTVT.

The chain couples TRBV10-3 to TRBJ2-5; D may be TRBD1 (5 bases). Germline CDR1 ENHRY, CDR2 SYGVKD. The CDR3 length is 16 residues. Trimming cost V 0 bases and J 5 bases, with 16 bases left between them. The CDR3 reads CAISESGPQRMETQYF. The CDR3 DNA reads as TGTGCCATCAGTGAGTCGGGGCCCCAGAGGATGGAGACCCAGTACTTC.

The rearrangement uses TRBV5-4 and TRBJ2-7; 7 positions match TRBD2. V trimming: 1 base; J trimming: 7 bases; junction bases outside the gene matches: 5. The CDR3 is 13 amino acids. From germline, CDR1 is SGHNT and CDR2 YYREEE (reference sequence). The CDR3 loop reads CASSLPGLQEQYF. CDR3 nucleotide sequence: TGTGCCAGCAGCTTGCCGGGACTACAGGAGCAGTACTTC.

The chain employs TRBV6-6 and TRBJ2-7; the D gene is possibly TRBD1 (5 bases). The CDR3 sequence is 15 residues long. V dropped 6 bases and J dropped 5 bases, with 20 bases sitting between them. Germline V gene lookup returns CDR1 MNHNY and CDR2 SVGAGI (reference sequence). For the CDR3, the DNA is TGTGCCAGCAGCGTAGGGGTGGTAATAAGGGACGAGCAGTACTTC. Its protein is CASSVGVVIRDEQYF.

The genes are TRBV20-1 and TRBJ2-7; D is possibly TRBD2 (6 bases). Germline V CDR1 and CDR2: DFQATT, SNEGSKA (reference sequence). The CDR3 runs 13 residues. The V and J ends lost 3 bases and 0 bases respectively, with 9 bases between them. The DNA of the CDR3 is TGCAGTGCTAGTAACGGGGGCTCCTACGAGCAGTACTTC. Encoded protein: CSASNGGSYEQYF.

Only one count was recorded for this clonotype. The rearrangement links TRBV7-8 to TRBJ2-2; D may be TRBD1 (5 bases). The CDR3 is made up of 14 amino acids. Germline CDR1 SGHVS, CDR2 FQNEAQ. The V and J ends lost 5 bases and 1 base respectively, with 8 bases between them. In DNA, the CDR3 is TGTGCCAGCAGCCGCGGACAGAACACCGGGGAGCTGTTTTTT. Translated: CASSRGQNTGELFF.

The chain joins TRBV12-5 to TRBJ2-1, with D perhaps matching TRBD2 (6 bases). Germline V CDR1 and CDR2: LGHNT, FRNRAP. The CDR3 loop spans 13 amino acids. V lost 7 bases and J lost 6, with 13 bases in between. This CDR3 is CASVPGERNEQFF. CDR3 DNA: TGTGCTAGTGTTCCGGGGGAACGCAATGAGCAGTTCTTC. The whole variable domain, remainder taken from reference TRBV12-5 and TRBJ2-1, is DARVTQTPRHKVTEMGQEVTMRCQPILGHNTVFWYRQTMMQGLELLAYFRNRAPLDDSGMPKDRFSAEMPDATLATLKIQPSEPRDSAVYFCASVPGERNEQFFGPGTRLTVL.

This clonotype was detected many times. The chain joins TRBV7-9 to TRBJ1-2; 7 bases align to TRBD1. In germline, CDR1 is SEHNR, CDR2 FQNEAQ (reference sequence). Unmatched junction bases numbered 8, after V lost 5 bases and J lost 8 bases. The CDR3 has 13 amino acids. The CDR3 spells CASSLYDRDGYTF. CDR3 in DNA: TGTGCCAGCAGCCTTTACGACAGGGACGGCTACACCTTC.

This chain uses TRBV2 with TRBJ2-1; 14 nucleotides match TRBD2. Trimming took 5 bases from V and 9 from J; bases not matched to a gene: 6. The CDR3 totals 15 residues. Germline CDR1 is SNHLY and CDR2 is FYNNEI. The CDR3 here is CASSSRLAGGSEQFF. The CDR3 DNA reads TGTGCCAGCAGTTCCCGACTAGCGGGAGGGAGTGAGCAGTTCTTC.

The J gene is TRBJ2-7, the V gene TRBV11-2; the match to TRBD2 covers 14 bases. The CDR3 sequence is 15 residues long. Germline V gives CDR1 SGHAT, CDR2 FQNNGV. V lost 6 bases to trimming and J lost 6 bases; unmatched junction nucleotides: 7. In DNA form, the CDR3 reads TGTGCCAGCAGTCTCGGGACTAGCGGGAGTCTCGAGCAGTACTTC. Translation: CASSLGTSGSLEQYF.

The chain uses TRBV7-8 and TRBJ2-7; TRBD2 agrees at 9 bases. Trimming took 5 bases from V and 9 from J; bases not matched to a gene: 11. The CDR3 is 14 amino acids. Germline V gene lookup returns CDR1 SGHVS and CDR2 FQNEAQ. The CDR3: CASSPQRGAPGQYF. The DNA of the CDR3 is TGTGCCAGCAGCCCCCAGCGGGGGGCGCCTGGGCAGTACTTC.

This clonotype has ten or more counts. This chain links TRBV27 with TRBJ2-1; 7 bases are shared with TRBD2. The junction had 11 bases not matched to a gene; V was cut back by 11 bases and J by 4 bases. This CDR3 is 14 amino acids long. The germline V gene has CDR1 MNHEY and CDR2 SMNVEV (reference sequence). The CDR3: CAVASAGVYNEQFF. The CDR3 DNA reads TGTGCCGTCGCTAGCGCGGGGGTGTACAATGAGCAGTTCTTC.

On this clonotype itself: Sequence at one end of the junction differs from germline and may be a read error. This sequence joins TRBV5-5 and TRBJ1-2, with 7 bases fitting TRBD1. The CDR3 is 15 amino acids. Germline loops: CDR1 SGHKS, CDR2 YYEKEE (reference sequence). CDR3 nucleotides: TGTGCCAGCAGCCAGACGACAGGGCTCCCCTATGGCCACACCTTC. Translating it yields CASSQTTGLPYGHTF. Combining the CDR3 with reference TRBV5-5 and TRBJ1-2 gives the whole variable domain DAGVTQSPTHLIKTRGQQVTLRCSPISGHKSVSWYQQVLGQGPQFIFQYYEKEERGRGNFPDRFSARQFPNYSSELNVNALLLGDSALYLCASSQTTGLPYGHTFGSGTRLTVV.

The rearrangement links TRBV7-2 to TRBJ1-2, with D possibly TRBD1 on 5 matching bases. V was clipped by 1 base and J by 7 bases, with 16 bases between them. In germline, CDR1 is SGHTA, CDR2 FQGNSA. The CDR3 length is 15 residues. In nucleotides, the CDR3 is TGTGCCAGCAGCTTAGTTACGGGGGGTGAGGGTGGCTACACCTTC. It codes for CASSLVTGGEGGYTF. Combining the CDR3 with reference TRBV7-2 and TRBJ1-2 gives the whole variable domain GAGVSQSPSNKVTEKGKDVELRCDPISGHTALYWYRQSLGQGLEFLIYFQGNSAPDKSGLPSDRFSAERTGGSVSTLTIQRTQQEDSAVYLCASSLVTGGEGGYTFGSGTRLTVV.

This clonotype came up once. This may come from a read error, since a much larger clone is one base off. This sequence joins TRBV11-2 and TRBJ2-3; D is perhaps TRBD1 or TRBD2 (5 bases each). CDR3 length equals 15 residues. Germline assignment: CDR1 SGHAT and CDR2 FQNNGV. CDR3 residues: CASSHTASSTGTQYF. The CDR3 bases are TGTGCCAGCAGCCACACGGCTTCTAGCACAGGTACGCAGTATTTT.

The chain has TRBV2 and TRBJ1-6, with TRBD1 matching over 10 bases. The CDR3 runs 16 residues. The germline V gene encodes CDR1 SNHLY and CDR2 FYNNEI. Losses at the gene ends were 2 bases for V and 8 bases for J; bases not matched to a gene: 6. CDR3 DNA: TGTGCCAGCAGTGAATTGGCCGGACAGGGGGATTCACCCCTCCACTTT. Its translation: CASSELAGQGDSPLHF.

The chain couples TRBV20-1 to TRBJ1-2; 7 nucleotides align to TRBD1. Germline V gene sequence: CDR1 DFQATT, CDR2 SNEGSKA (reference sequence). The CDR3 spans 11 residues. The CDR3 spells CRGGAGYGYTF. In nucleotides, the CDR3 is TGCAGAGGGGGCGCAGGCTATGGCTACACCTTC.

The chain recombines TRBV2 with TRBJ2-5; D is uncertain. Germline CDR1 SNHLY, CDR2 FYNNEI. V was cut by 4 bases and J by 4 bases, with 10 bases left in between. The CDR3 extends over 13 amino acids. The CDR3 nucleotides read TGTGCCAGCAGTGTGGCCAGGCGAGAGACCCAGTACTTC. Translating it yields CASSVARRETQYF.

As DNA, the CDR3 is TGTGCCAGCAGTAGGGTCAGGGTCGGCTATGGCTACACCTTC. Its translation: CASSRVRVGYGYTF. The chain recombines TRBV2 with TRBJ1-2; D might be TRBD1 (5 bases). Per germline, CDR1 SNHLY and CDR2 FYNNEI. The CDR3 has 14 residues. V lost 5 bases, J lost 4 bases, and 14 bases lay in between.

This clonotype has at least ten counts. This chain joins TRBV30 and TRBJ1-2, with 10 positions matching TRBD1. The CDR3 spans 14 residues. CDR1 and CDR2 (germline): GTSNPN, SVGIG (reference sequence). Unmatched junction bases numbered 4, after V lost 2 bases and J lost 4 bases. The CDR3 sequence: CAWSYGTGVYGYTF. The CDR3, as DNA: TGTGCCTGGAGTTATGGGACAGGGGTCTATGGCTACACCTTC.

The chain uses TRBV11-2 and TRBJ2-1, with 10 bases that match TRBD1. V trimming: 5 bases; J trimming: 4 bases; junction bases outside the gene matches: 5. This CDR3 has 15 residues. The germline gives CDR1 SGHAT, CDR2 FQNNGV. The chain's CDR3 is CASSLGTGDYNEQFF. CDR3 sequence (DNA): TGTGCCAGCAGCCTTGGGACAGGGGATTACAATGAGCAGTTCTTC.

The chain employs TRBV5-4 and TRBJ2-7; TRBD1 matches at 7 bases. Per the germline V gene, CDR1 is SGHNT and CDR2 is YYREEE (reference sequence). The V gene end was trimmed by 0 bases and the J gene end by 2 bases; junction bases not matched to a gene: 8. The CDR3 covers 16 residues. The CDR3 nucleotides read TGTGCCAGCAGCTTGGGGGTGAACAGGGGACCCTACGAGCAGTACTTC. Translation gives CASSLGVNRGPYEQYF.

Here the CDR3 reads CSARDKGVTYF. CDR3 bases: TGCAGTGCTAGAGACAAAGGTGTAACGTACTTC. V and J are TRBV20-1 and TRBJ2-7; D gene unclear. The CDR3 contains 11 residues. Trimming took off 0 bases at V and 12 bases at J, with 12 bases between the two ends. The germline V gene has CDR1 DFQATT and CDR2 SNEGSKA (reference sequence).

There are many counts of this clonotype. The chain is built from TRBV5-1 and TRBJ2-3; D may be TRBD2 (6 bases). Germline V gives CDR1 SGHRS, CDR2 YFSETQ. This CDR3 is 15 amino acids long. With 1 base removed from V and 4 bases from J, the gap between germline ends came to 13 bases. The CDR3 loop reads CASSLRLARPDTQYF. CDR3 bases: TGCGCCAGCAGCTTGCGCCTAGCGAGACCAGATACGCAGTATTTT.

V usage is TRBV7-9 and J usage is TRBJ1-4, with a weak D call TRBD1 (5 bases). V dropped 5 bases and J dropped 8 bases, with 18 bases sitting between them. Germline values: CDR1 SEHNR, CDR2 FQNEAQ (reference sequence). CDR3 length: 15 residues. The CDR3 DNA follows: TGTGCCAGCAGCCGATGGTGGAGGGGTTGGGAAAAACTGTTTTTT. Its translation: CASSRWWRGWEKLFF.